These 19 T cell receptor beta chains were all obtained from the same sample, sequenced in a study of T cell responses to AZD1222 COVID-19 vaccine. TCRdb's copy holds only in-frame clones and misses some; the assay was immunoSEQ multiplex PCR. There are 120,000 to 150,000 clones in the sample; under 95% occur only once, and around 5.5% lies in the top ten. This material consisted of peripheral blood, taken on day 0 of AZD1222 vaccination. These receptors were collected from an adult in good health.

This chain links TRBV6-2 or TRBV6-3 with TRBJ2-1; D remains unclear. Trimming took 6 bases from V and 7 from J, leaving 19 bases between them. This CDR3 contains 15 residues. The germline CDR1 and CDR2 sequences are MNHEY and SVGEGT. As DNA, the CDR3 is TGTGCCAGCAGCCCAATCCTGTTCCCCAATAATGAGCAGTTCTTC. Its translation: CASSPILFPNNEQFF.

J is TRBJ2-5 and V is TRBV6-1; 7 nucleotides match TRBD1. The CDR3 contains 14 residues. Per germline, CDR1 MNHNS and CDR2 SASEGT. J lost 4 bases, V lost 2 bases, and 4 bases had no gene match. The CDR3: CASSELQGRETQYF. The CDR3 DNA sequence: TGTGCCAGCAGTGAACTACAGGGGAGAGAGACCCAGTACTTC.

This chain uses TRBV19 with TRBJ1-6; D is undetermined. The length of the CDR3 is 15 residues. The ends were cut back, 5 bases at V and 0 bases at J, with 8 bases in the middle. The germline V gene encodes CDR1 LNHDA and CDR2 SQIVND (reference sequence). The CDR3 DNA reads as TGTGCCAGTAGTGAGGTAAACTCCTATAATTCACCCCTCCACTTT. Translation gives CASSEVNSYNSPLHF. Based on the CDR3 plus reference TRBV19 and TRBJ1-6, the full variable domain is DGGITQSPKYLFRKEGQNVTLSCEQNLNHDAMYWYRQDPGQGLRLIYYSQIVNDFQKGDIAEGYSVSREKKESFPLTVTSAQKNPTAFYLCASSEVNSYNSPLHFGNGTRLTVT.

The genes are TRBV7-2 and TRBJ1-4; the D is unclear. V was clipped by 1 base and J by 5 bases, with 5 bases between them. In germline, CDR1 is SGHTA, CDR2 FQGNSA. The CDR3 spans 13 residues. The DNA for the CDR3 is TGTGCCAGCAGCTTAGAGGCGAATGAAAAACTGTTTTTT. It encodes CASSLEANEKLFF.

The chain combines TRBV6-6 with TRBJ2-7, with D possibly being TRBD1 or TRBD2 (6 bases each). CDR3 size: 13 residues. With 7 bases removed from V and 6 bases from J, the gap between germline ends came to 16 bases. Germline CDR1 is MNHNY and CDR2 is SVGAGI (reference sequence). DNA for the CDR3: TGTGCCAGCACCCACGGGGGCCCAGTCGAGCAGTACTTC. Encoded protein: CASTHGGPVEQYF.

The chain employs TRBV2 and TRBJ2-2; weak D call: TRBD2 (5 bases). V lost 8 bases and J lost 6, with 7 bases in between. The CDR3 is 11 residues long. In germline, CDR1 is SNHLY, CDR2 FYNNEI. CDR3 region: CASSEAGELFF. CDR3 DNA: TGTGCCAGCTCGGAGGCCGGGGAGCTGTTTTTT.

The V and J genes are TRBV20-1 and TRBJ2-3; D is ambiguous. The CDR3 has 14 amino acids. Trimming took off 3 bases at V and 5 bases at J, with 15 bases between the two ends. CDR1 is DFQATT, CDR2 SNEGSKA, per germline (reference sequence). CDR3: CSASWVGTLDTQYF. Here the CDR3 DNA reads TGCAGTGCTAGTTGGGTGGGAACACTAGATACGCAGTATTTT.

This clone was seen once. This chain uses TRBV6-5 with TRBJ1-2, with 8 positions matching TRBD1. The CDR3 covers 14 residues. Losses at the gene ends were 5 bases for V and 4 bases for J; bases not matched to a gene: 6. The V gene's germline CDR1 is MNHEY and CDR2 SVGAGI. CDR3 residues: CASSPRGQGYGYTF. Written as DNA, the CDR3 is TGTGCCAGCAGTCCCAGGGGGCAGGGCTATGGCTACACCTTC.

This clone was detected only once. This sequence joins TRBV7-6 and TRBJ2-3, with D uncertain. In germline, CDR1 is SGHVS, CDR2 FNYEAQ. V gave up 5 bases and J gave up 2 bases, with 17 bases separating them. The CDR3 consists of 16 residues. The CDR3 region is CASSLTPQRTTDTQYF. In DNA, the CDR3 is TGTGCCAGCAGCCTGACACCTCAGAGGACCACAGATACGCAGTATTTT.

This clone was recorded a few times. This chain connects TRBV7-9 to TRBJ2-7; D unclear. The V end was cut by 1 base, the J end by 3 bases, with 10 bases between. The CDR3 runs 14 residues. Germline assignment: CDR1 SEHNR and CDR2 FQNEAQ (reference sequence). In DNA, the CDR3 is TGTGCCAGCAGCTTAGGTCCCAGGTTCTACGAGCAGTACTTC. Translating it yields CASSLGPRFYEQYF.

This chain links TRBV19 with TRBJ2-2; 9 positions match TRBD2. J was trimmed by 3 bases and V by 1 base; bases with no gene match: 3. CDR3 length equals 16 residues. Per germline, CDR1 LNHDA and CDR2 SQIVND (reference sequence). The CDR3 spells CASSIGGGRDTGELFF. The CDR3 DNA reads TGTGCCAGTAGTATAGGTGGCGGGAGGGACACCGGGGAGCTGTTTTTT.

DNA of the CDR3: TGTGCCAGCAGTCCCGGACTAGCGGGGGGAATAGATACGCAGTATTTT. Translated, it gives CASSPGLAGGIDTQYF. The chain has TRBV6-6 and TRBJ2-3; 14 positions agree with TRBD2. Trimming took 5 bases from V and 5 from J; bases not matched to a gene: 6. Looked up from germline, CDR1 is MNHNY and CDR2 is SVGAGI (reference sequence). This CDR3 has 16 amino acids.

V is TRBV11-2 and J is TRBJ1-4; 9 bases align to TRBD1. Looked up from germline, CDR1 is SGHAT and CDR2 is FQNNGV. After removal of 5 bases from V and 12 bases from J, the junction contained 7 bases not matched to a gene. This CDR3 region has 13 residues. The CDR3 DNA reads as TGTGCCAGCAGCCCCGTCGGACAGGGGCAACTGTTTTTT. Residues: CASSPVGQGQLFF.

The rearrangement uses TRBV5-1 and TRBJ1-2, with TRBD1 identical over 10 bases. This CDR3 comprises 15 residues. Trimming cost V 1 base and J 7 bases; bases outside gene matches: 7. CDR1 and CDR2 (germline): SGHRS, YFSETQ. CDR3 in DNA: TGCGCCAGCAGCTTGAGGGACAGGGGTCTACCTGGCTACACCTTC. Its protein product is CASSLRDRGLPGYTF.

This sequence joins TRBV6-5 and TRBJ2-2, with D tentatively TRBD2 (5 bases). The germline gives CDR1 MNHEY, CDR2 SVGAGI. Trimming left V 6 bases short and J 1 base short, with 9 bases between. The CDR3 loop spans 14 amino acids. The CDR3 nucleotides read TGTGCCAGCAGGATTGGGAGGAACACCGGGGAGCTGTTTTTT. This encodes CASRIGRNTGELFF.

The chain has TRBV4-3 and TRBJ1-2; weak D call: TRBD1 (6 bases). There are 16 residues in the CDR3. V lost 0 bases to trimming and J lost 2 bases, with 13 bases between them. Germline loops: CDR1 LGHNA, CDR2 YSLEER. The CDR3 DNA is TGCGCCAGCAGCCAAGATCTAGGCAGGGGCAACTATGGCTACACCTTC. Amino acids: CASSQDLGRGNYGYTF.

The rearrangement links TRBV28 to TRBJ1-2; perhaps TRBD1 as D (6 bases). The CDR3 runs to 14 residues. Germline CDR1 is MDHEN and CDR2 is SYDVKM. V dropped 3 bases and J dropped 5 bases, with 13 bases sitting between them. The CDR3 spells CASSLRGTLYGYTF. The CDR3 DNA follows: TGTGCCAGCAGTTTGAGGGGGACTCTATATGGCTACACCTTC.

This sequence joins TRBV27 and TRBJ2-7, with TRBD1 identical over 7 bases. The germline gives CDR1 MNHEY, CDR2 SMNVEV (reference sequence). The trim removed 5 bases at V and 4 bases at J, leaving 11 bases unmatched. There are 15 residues in the CDR3. CDR3 amino acids: CASSHRWTGKYEQYF. CDR3 in DNA: TGTGCCAGCAGTCACCGATGGACAGGCAAGTACGAGCAGTACTTC.

The CDR3: CSVTSGVSTDTQYF. The DNA for the CDR3 is TGCAGCGTTACTAGCGGGGTGAGCACAGATACGCAGTATTTT. The chain has TRBV29-1 and TRBJ2-3; 10 bases are shared with TRBD2. The CDR3 covers 14 residues. The V segment lost 5 bases and the J segment 0 bases; nucleotides outside the gene matches: 2. Germline CDR1 is SQVTM and CDR2 is ANQGSEA.